This T cell receptor beta chain was sequenced in a study of patients and donors after allogeneic stem cell transplantation. This clonotype has only a few counts. Unmatched junction bases numbered 8, after V lost 7 bases and J lost 0 bases. This CDR3 contains 15 residues. Germline CDR1 is MNHEY and CDR2 is SMNVEV (reference sequence). TCRdb re-derived calls from the RT-PCR reads in MiXCR, one entry per CDR3 protein. The sample shows about 110,000 distinct CDR3 sequences, approximately 40% of them seen only once. This clonotype originated in a human donor who was either an allogeneic HSCT recipient or a stem cell or donor lymphocyte infusion donor (not recorded which). It is not recorded whose cells these are; they may come from a transplant donor. This chain links TRBV27 with TRBJ1-1, with 7 bases fitting TRBD1. Source material: blood, either unsorted or a sorted T cell fraction (not recorded which). CDR3 in DNA: TGTGCCAGCATTAACAGGGGAGCCATGAACACTGAAGCTTTCTTT. Amino acid sequence: CASINRGAMNTEAFF.